One sample yielded the 11 T cell receptor beta chains listed below, sequenced in a study of identifying expanded T cells in peripheral blood. Repertoires were generated with immunoSEQ multiplex PCR, while TCRdb's copy carries only in-frame clones and drops some. Of 100,000 to 150,000 clones listed, approximately 88% are singletons. Sequenced input: blood. The receptor source for this set is a person aged 18 to 69 in good health.

The chain recombines TRBV7-2 with TRBJ1-1, with D possibly TRBD1 on 6 matching bases. The length of the CDR3 is 15 residues. V was pared by 0 bases and J by 7 bases, with 15 bases between. Germline CDR1 and CDR2: SGHTA and FQGNSA. CDR3 amino acids: CASSLAPVGGREAFF. As DNA, the CDR3 is TGTGCCAGCAGCTTAGCCCCCGTTGGGGGGCGTGAAGCTTTCTTT.

DNA for the CDR3: TGTGCCAGCAGTTTTAGGAGGAGCTCCTATAATTCACCCCTCCACTTT. This gives the protein CASSFRRSSYNSPLHF. V and J are TRBV27 and TRBJ1-6; D ambiguous. Germline loops: CDR1 MNHEY, CDR2 SMNVEV (reference sequence). The CDR3 length is 16 residues. V was cut by 3 bases and J by 0 bases, with 9 bases left in between.

The chain links TRBV5-4 to TRBJ2-5; D might be TRBD1 or TRBD2, each matching 5 bases. Trimming left V 4 bases short and J 2 bases short, with 12 bases between. The germline V gene has CDR1 SGHNT and CDR2 YYREEE (reference sequence). The CDR3 runs 14 residues. In nucleotides, the CDR3 is TGTGCCAGCAGCCCACCTGGGGGTCAAGAGACCCAGTACTTC. It encodes CASSPPGGQETQYF.

The J gene is TRBJ2-1, the V gene TRBV7-9; 10 bases align to TRBD2. Trimming took 5 bases from V and 9 from J; bases not matched to a gene: 13. CDR3 size: 16 residues. Looked up from germline, CDR1 is SEHNR and CDR2 is FQNEAQ (reference sequence). The CDR3 sequence is CASSVSSGGFGSEQFF. The CDR3 nucleotides are TGTGCCAGCAGCGTCTCTAGCGGGGGTTTCGGAAGTGAGCAGTTCTTC.

This chain uses TRBV11-2 with TRBJ2-2; tentative D call: TRBD2 (6 bases). Germline CDR1 is SGHAT and CDR2 is FQNNGV. V gave up 4 bases and J gave up 7 bases, with 7 bases separating them. CDR3 size: 12 residues. The chain's CDR3 is CASSSGVGELFF. The CDR3 coding sequence is TGTGCCAGCAGCTCGGGGGTCGGGGAGCTGTTTTTT.

This clone was counted a single time. V usage is TRBV11-2 and J usage is TRBJ1-3, with TRBD1 matching over 7 bases. V shed 5 bases, J shed 0 bases, and the junction held 1 base outside the gene matches. Per the germline V gene, CDR1 is SGHAT and CDR2 is FQNNGV. This CDR3 has 14 residues. CDR3 loop: CASSNRGSGNTIYF. DNA for the CDR3: TGTGCCAGCAGCAACAGGGGCTCTGGAAACACCATATATTTT.

The rearrangement links TRBV30 to TRBJ1-5, with D uncertain. The CDR3 loop spans 13 amino acids. CDR1 GTSNPN and CDR2 SVGIG come from the germline V gene (reference sequence). The germline V and J ends were trimmed by 2 bases and 4 bases, with 9 bases remaining between them. CDR3 in DNA: TGTGCCTGGAGTTACGGGAGGAATCAGCCCCAGCATTTT. This sequence encodes CAWSYGRNQPQHF.

This clone was recorded a few times. The V and J genes are TRBV30 and TRBJ1-2, with TRBD1 as a possible D gene (5 bases). The CDR3 totals 13 residues. Per the germline V gene, CDR1 is GTSNPN and CDR2 is SVGIG (reference sequence). V gave up 5 bases and J gave up 7 bases, with 17 bases separating them. CDR3 in amino acids: CAWSLVRGGGYTF. The DNA of the CDR3 is TGTGCCTGGTCACTTGTAAGGGGCGGTGGCTACACCTTC.

The chain uses TRBV27 and TRBJ2-7; D call uncertain. This CDR3 spans 10 amino acids. The V and J ends lost 3 bases and 6 bases respectively, with 3 bases between them. Looked up from germline, CDR1 is MNHEY and CDR2 is SMNVEV (reference sequence). CDR3 residues: CASSFPEQYF. CDR3 nucleotides: TGTGCCAGCAGTTTCCCCGAGCAGTACTTC.

The V gene is TRBV19, the J gene TRBJ1-4, with 9 bases aligning to TRBD1. With V trimmed by 3 bases and J by 0 bases, 8 bases remained unmatched. Germline loops: CDR1 LNHDA, CDR2 SQIVND (reference sequence). The length of the CDR3 is 18 residues. CDR3 loop: CASSMIGTGIATNEKLFF. The CDR3 nucleotides are TGTGCCAGTAGTATGATCGGGACAGGGATTGCAACTAATGAAAAACTGTTTTTT.

The chain has TRBV7-2 and TRBJ1-2, with unresolved D. The germline V and J ends were trimmed by 3 bases and 13 bases, with 15 bases remaining between them. Per the germline V gene, CDR1 is SGHTA and CDR2 is FQGNSA. The CDR3 is 12 residues long. The CDR3, as DNA: TGTGCCAGCAGCTTTTATGGTGCGGCTCCCACCTTC. Its protein product is CASSFYGAAPTF.